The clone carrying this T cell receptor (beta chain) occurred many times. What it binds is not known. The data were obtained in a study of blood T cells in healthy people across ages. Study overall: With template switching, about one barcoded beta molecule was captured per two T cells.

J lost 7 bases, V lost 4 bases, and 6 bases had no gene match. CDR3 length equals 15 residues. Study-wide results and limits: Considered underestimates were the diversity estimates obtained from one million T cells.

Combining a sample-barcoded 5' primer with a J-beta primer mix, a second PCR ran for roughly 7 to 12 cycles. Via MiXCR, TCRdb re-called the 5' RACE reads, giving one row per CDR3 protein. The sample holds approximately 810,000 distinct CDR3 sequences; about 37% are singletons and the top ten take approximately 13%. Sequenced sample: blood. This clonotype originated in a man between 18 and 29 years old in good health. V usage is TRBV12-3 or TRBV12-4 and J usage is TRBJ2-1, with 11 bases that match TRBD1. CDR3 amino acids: CASSSGQGANNEQFF. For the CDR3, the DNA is TGTGCCAGCAGTTCCGGACAGGGGGCTAATAATGAGCAGTTCTTC.